This T cell receptor beta chain appears in the sequencing data of a study of blood T cell repertoires in COVID-19. Study background: T cells, B-cell-depleted T cells, or PBMCs provided the cDNA or gDNA that served as material.

Assay: immunoSEQ multiplex PCR; the TCRdb copy retains only in-frame clones and omits some. The sample lists some 290,000 clones; more than 85% were seen once. The receptor was isolated from a young woman who had been exposed to COVID-19. Sequenced material: PBMCs or T cells enriched from blood (not recorded which).

CDR3 nucleotide sequence: TGTGCCATCAGTGAGTCCGGGGTAGCTACCTTGGATGGCTACACCTTC. It codes for CAISESGVATLDGYTF. The rearrangement links TRBV10-3 to TRBJ1-2; D not resolved. This CDR3 has 16 residues. Trimming cost V 0 bases and J 6 bases, with 17 bases left between them. Germline V gene data show CDR1 as ENHRY and CDR2 as SYGVKD.